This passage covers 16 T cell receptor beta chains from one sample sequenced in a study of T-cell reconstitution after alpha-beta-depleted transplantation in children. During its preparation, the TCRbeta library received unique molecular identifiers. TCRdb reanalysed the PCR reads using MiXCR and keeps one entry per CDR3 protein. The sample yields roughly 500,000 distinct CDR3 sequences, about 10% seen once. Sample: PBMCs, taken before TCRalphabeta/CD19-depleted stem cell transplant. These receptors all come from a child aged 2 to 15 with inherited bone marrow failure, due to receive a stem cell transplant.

CDR3 bases: TGTGCCAGCAGCGGGACAGGGTCCGGGGAGCTGTTTTTT. Protein: CASSGTGSGELFF. The chain employs TRBV7-8 and TRBJ2-2; TRBD1 matches 9 bases. This CDR3 region has 13 residues. CDR1 and CDR2 (germline): SGHVS, FQNEAQ. J gave up 6 bases and V 5 bases, and 1 base lay outside the gene matches. Supplemented by reference TRBV7-8 and TRBJ2-2, the full variable domain reads GAGVSQSPRYKVAKRGQDVALRCDPISGHVSLFWYQQALGQGPEFLTYFQNEAQLDKSGLPSDRFFAERPEGSVSTLKIQRTQQEDSAVYLCASSGTGSGELFFGEGSRLTVL.

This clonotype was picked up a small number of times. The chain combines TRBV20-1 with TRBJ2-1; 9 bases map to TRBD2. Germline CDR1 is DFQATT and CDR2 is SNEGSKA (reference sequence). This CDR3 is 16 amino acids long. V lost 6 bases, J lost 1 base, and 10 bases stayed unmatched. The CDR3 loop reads CSATPSGRLSYNEQFF. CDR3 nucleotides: TGCAGTGCAACGCCCAGCGGGAGGCTATCCTACAATGAGCAGTTCTTC.

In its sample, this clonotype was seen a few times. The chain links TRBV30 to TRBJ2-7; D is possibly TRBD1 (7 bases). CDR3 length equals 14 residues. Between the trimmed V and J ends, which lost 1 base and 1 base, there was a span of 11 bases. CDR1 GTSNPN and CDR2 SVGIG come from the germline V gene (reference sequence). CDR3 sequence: CAWSGQGGSYEQYF. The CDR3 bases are TGTGCCTGGAGTGGACAGGGAGGTTCCTACGAGCAGTACTTC.

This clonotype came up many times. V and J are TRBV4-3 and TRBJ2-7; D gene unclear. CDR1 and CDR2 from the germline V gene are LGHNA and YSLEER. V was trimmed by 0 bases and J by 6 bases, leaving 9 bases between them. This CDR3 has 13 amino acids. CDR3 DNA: TGCGCCAGCAGCCAAGATGACCTTGGCGAGCAGTACTTC. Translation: CASSQDDLGEQYF.

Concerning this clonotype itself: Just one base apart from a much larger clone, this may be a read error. CDR3 nucleotide sequence: TGTGCCAGCACCCCCGGGGCCTCTGGAAACACCATATATTTT. Its protein product is CASTPGASGNTIYF. The J gene is TRBJ1-3, the V gene TRBV6-1; D is possibly TRBD1 (5 bases). The V end was cut by 7 bases, the J end by 0 bases, with 10 bases between. This CDR3 has 14 residues. CDR1 MNHNS and CDR2 SASEGT come from the germline V gene.

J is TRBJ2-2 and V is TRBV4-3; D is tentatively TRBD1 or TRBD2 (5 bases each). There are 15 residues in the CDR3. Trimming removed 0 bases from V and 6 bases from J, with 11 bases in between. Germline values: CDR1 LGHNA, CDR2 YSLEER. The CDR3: CASSQDVWGPGELFF. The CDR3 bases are TGCGCCAGCAGCCAAGATGTTTGGGGACCCGGGGAGCTGTTTTTT.

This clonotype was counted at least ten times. CDR3 nucleotides: TGCAGTGCTAGTCGTAGCGGGAACTACGAGCAGTACTTC. Its translation: CSASRSGNYEQYF. The V gene is TRBV20-1, the J gene TRBJ2-7, with 8 nucleotides matching TRBD2. CDR3 size: 13 residues. V lost 3 bases to trimming and J lost 3 bases; unmatched junction nucleotides: 4. Looked up from germline, CDR1 is DFQATT and CDR2 is SNEGSKA (reference sequence).

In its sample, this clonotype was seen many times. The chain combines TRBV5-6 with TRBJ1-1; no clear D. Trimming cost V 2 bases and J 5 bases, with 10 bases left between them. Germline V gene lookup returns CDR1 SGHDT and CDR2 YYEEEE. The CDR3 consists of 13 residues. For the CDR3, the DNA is TGTGCCAGCAGCTTTCAGATGGCGACTGAAGCTTTCTTT. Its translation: CASSFQMATEAFF.

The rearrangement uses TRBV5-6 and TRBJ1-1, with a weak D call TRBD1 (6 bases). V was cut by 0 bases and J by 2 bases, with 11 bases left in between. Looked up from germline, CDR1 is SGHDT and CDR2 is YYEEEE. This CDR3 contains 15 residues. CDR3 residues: CASSLDDRTNTEAFF. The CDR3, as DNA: TGTGCCAGCAGCTTGGACGACAGGACTAACACTGAAGCTTTCTTT.

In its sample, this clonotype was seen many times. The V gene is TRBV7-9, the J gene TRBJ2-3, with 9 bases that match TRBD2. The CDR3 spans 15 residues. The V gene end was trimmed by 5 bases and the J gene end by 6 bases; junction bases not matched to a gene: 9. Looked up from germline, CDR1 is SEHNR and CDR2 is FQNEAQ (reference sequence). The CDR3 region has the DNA TGTGCCAGCAGCCAACCGGGACTAGCACGCGATACGCAGTATTTT. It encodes CASSQPGLARDTQYF.

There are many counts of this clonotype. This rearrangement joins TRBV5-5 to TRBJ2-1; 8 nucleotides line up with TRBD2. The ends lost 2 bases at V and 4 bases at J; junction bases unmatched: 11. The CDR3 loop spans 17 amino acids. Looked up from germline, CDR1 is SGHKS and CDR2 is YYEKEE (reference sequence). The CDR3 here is CASSLAAAGVSYNEQFF. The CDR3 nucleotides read TGTGCCAGCAGCTTAGCCGCAGCGGGAGTATCTTACAATGAGCAGTTCTTC. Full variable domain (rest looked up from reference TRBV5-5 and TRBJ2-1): DAGVTQSPTHLIKTRGQQVTLRCSPISGHKSVSWYQQVLGQGPQFIFQYYEKEERGRGNFPDRFSARQFPNYSSELNVNALLLGDSALYLCASSLAAAGVSYNEQFFGPGTRLTVL.

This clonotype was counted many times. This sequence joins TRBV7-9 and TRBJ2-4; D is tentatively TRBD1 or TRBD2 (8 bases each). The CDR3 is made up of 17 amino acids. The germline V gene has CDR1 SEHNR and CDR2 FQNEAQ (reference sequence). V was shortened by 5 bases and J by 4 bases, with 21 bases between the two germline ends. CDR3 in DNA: TGTGCCAGCAGCCGGGAGGGTTCTGGGACAGGAAAAAACATTCAGTACTTC. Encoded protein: CASSREGSGTGKNIQYF.

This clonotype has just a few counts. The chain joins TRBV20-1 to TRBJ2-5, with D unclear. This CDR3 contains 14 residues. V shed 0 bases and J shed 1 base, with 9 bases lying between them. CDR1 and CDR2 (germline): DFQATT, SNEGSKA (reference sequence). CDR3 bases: TGCAGTGCTAGAGATCCGGCGAGCCAAGAGACCCAGTACTTC. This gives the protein CSARDPASQETQYF.

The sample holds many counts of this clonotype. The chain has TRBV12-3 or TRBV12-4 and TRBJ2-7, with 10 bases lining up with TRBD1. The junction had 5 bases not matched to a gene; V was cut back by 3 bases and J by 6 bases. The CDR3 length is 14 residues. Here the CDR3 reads CASSFWDRGSEQYF. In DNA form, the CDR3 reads TGTGCCAGCAGTTTCTGGGACAGGGGTTCCGAGCAGTACTTC.

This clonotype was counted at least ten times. The CDR3 spells CSASLAVLGDIQYF. The CDR3 coding sequence is TGCAGTGCTAGCCTAGCGGTACTAGGGGACATTCAGTACTTC. This chain connects TRBV20-1 to TRBJ2-4; 7 bases line up with TRBD2. Germline values: CDR1 DFQATT, CDR2 SNEGSKA (reference sequence). The CDR3 spans 14 residues. V lost 3 bases and J lost 8; bases outside the gene matches: 10.

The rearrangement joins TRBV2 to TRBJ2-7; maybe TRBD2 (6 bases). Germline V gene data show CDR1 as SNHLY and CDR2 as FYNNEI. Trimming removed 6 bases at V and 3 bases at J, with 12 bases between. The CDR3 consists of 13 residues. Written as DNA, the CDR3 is TGTGCCAGCAGAGGGCGGGGAATCTACGAGCAGTACTTC. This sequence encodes CASRGRGIYEQYF.